What follows are 26 T cell receptor beta chains derived from one specimen sequenced in a study of blood T cells in healthy people across ages. A sample-barcoded 5' primer and a J-beta primer mix were used in a second PCR of about 6 to 11 cycles. TCRdb reprocessed the 5' RACE reads with MiXCR, giving one entry per CDR3 protein. The repertoire includes 1.5 million to 2 million distinct CDR3 sequences, 28% of them detected once, and around 7.7% sits in the top ten. The specimen was blood. These receptors all stem from a woman in her twenties or thirties in good health.

The table lists this clonotype with a few counts. The rearrangement joins TRBV18 to TRBJ2-5; D is unclear. V lost 5 bases and J lost 3, with 7 bases in between. The germline gives CDR1 KGHSH, CDR2 LQKENI. The CDR3 runs to 12 residues. CDR3 protein: CASSTPEETQYF. CDR3 sequence (DNA): TGTGCCAGCTCAACCCCTGAAGAGACCCAGTACTTC.

This clonotype has only a few counts. The rearrangement joins TRBV27 to TRBJ2-1; TRBD1 matches 7 bases. In germline, CDR1 is MNHEY, CDR2 SMNVEV (reference sequence). CDR3 length: 15 amino acids. Trimming took 5 bases from V and 6 from J; bases not matched to a gene: 10. For the CDR3, the DNA is TGTGCCAGCAGTACCCGACAGGGAACCGCCAATGAGCAGTTCTTC. This translates into CASSTRQGTANEQFF.

The rearrangement uses TRBV2 and TRBJ2-7; D remains unclear. V was clipped by 0 bases and J by 3 bases, with 6 bases between them. CDR1 SNHLY and CDR2 FYNNEI come from the germline V gene. The CDR3 loop spans 13 amino acids. Written as DNA, the CDR3 is TGTGCCAGCAGTGAAGCCAGAAACTACGAGCAGTACTTC. Translated: CASSEARNYEQYF.

This clonotype occurred many times. The chain couples TRBV7-8 to TRBJ2-3; TRBD2 aligns across 12 bases. CDR3 size: 16 residues. The V and J ends lost 1 base and 4 bases, in that order; junction bases with no gene match: 3. Germline CDR1 SGHVS, CDR2 FQNEAQ. The CDR3 reads CASSLGTSGNPDTQYF. The CDR3 DNA reads as TGTGCCAGCAGCTTAGGGACTAGCGGGAACCCAGATACGCAGTATTTT.

The V call is TRBV11-2, the J call TRBJ2-1, with unresolved D. The CDR3 is made up of 13 amino acids. Germline CDR1 reads SGHAT; CDR2 reads FQNNGV. V dropped 8 bases and J dropped 4 bases, with 12 bases sitting between them. The CDR3 spells CASETPGYNEQFF. The CDR3, as DNA: TGTGCCAGCGAGACTCCTGGGTACAATGAGCAGTTCTTC.

This clonotype was found a few times. This rearrangement joins TRBV7-6 to TRBJ2-7, with a tentative D call TRBD2 (5 bases). This CDR3 comprises 14 residues. Germline values: CDR1 SGHVS, CDR2 FNYEAQ. V lost 5 bases, J lost 0 bases, and 11 bases lay in between. The CDR3 DNA sequence: TGTGCCAGCAGCGAGGGAATGGTCTCCTACGAGCAGTACTTC. Translated, it gives CASSEGMVSYEQYF.

This clonotype was counted a few times. J is TRBJ2-1 and V is TRBV20-1, with D hard to call. CDR3 length equals 14 residues. Germline assignment: CDR1 DFQATT and CDR2 SNEGSKA (reference sequence). Trimming pared 6 bases from V and 0 bases from J, leaving 12 bases between. In DNA, the CDR3 is TGCAGTGCCCCCTTGGGTGGCTCCTACAATGAGCAGTTCTTC. It yields the protein CSAPLGGSYNEQFF.

This chain connects TRBV28 to TRBJ1-6; D ambiguous. Germline loops: CDR1 MDHEN, CDR2 SYDVKM. With 2 bases removed from V and 11 bases from J, the gap between germline ends came to 19 bases. The CDR3 runs 16 residues. The CDR3 here is CASSLRRLNKVAPLHF. The CDR3 DNA sequence: TGTGCCAGCAGTTTACGAAGGCTAAATAAAGTTGCACCCCTCCACTTT. The variable domain in full, with the rest retrieved from reference TRBV28 and TRBJ1-6, is DVKVTQSSRYLVKRTGEKVFLECVQDMDHENMFWYRQDPGLGLRLIYFSYDVKMKEKGDIPEGYSVSREKKERFSLILESASTNQTSMYLCASSLRRLNKVAPLHFGNGTRLTVT.

The V and J genes are TRBV12-3 or TRBV12-4 and TRBJ1-1, with a tentative D call TRBD1 (5 bases). Trimming pared 0 bases from V and 7 bases from J, leaving 9 bases between. This CDR3 is built from 13 residues. CDR3 sequence (DNA): TGTGCCAGCAGTTTAGCGCGGGGCTTTGAAGCTTTCTTT. Amino acids: CASSLARGFEAFF.

The genes are TRBV30 and TRBJ2-3; D gene unclear. The V end lost 5 bases, the J end lost 5 bases, and 8 bases lay between the germline ends. Per germline, CDR1 GTSNPN and CDR2 SVGIG (reference sequence). The CDR3 totals 11 residues. CDR3 sequence: CAWGQRDTQYF. The CDR3 nucleotides are TGTGCCTGGGGTCAGAGAGATACGCAGTATTTT.

This clonotype was observed a few times. This sequence joins TRBV7-9 and TRBJ1-4; 9 bases match TRBD1. Germline V gene data show CDR1 as SEHNR and CDR2 as FQNEAQ (reference sequence). V lost 1 base, J lost 8 bases, and 8 bases stayed unmatched. CDR3 length: 16 residues. CDR3 in amino acids: CASSLEVGQGGEKLFF. As DNA, the CDR3 is TGTGCCAGCAGCTTAGAGGTGGGACAGGGCGGAGAAAAACTGTTTTTT.

This clonotype appeared once. V and J are TRBV28 and TRBJ2-2, with no clear D. This CDR3 spans 17 amino acids. V was pared by 5 bases and J by 0 bases, with 16 bases between. Germline V gene lookup returns CDR1 MDHEN and CDR2 SYDVKM. DNA of the CDR3: TGTGCCAGCAGTCCCGCCCCGGAGCGTACGAACACCGGGGAGCTGTTTTTT. This codes for CASSPAPERTNTGELFF. Together with reference TRBV28 and TRBJ2-2, the CDR3 gives the full variable domain: DVKVTQSSRYLVKRTGEKVFLECVQDMDHENMFWYRQDPGLGLRLIYFSYDVKMKEKGDIPEGYSVSREKKERFSLILESASTNQTSMYLCASSPAPERTNTGELFFGEGSRLTVL.

Only a few counts were recorded for this clonotype. The chain couples TRBV27 to TRBJ2-1, with TRBD2 matching over 7 bases. Germline lookup yields CDR1 MNHEY and CDR2 SMNVEV (reference sequence). After removal of 7 bases from V and 6 bases from J, the junction contained 6 bases not matched to a gene. CDR3 length: 13 amino acids. CDR3 coding DNA: TGTGCCAGCACCCTTGGGGAGGGCAATGAGCAGTTCTTC. Its translation is CASTLGEGNEQFF.

The genes are TRBV5-1 and TRBJ1-4, with D possibly matching TRBD1 (5 bases). The CDR3 is 16 amino acids. The germline V and J ends were trimmed by 3 bases and 2 bases, with 14 bases remaining between them. Germline V gene sequence: CDR1 SGHRS, CDR2 YFSETQ. The CDR3 spells CASSWNQGLTNEKLFF. The CDR3 nucleotides are TGCGCCAGCAGCTGGAACCAGGGATTGACTAATGAAAAACTGTTTTTT.

CDR3 region: CASSYSQSYNSPLHF. In DNA, the CDR3 is TGTGCCAGCAGTTACAGTCAGTCCTATAATTCACCCCTCCACTTT. The V call is TRBV6-6, the J call TRBJ1-6; D call uncertain. From germline, CDR1 is MNHNY and CDR2 SVGAGI (reference sequence). Trimming removed 2 bases at V and 1 base at J, with 6 bases between. CDR3 length: 15 residues.

This sequence joins TRBV24-1 and TRBJ1-5; no clear D gene. The CDR3 totals 13 residues. Trimming pared 5 bases from V and 6 bases from J, leaving 10 bases between. CDR1 is KGHDR, CDR2 SFDVKD, per germline. DNA of the CDR3: TGTGCCACCAGTGTGGGGTTCGGTCAGCCCCAGCATTTT. Translation: CATSVGFGQPQHF.

Turning to this clonotype: Germline and junction disagree at one end, which may indicate a read error. The V call is TRBV13, the J call TRBJ2-7; possibly TRBD2 for D (6 bases). TRBJ2-5 explains the end of the DNA better; the J call may be wrong. CDR1 PRHDT and CDR2 FYEKMQ come from the germline V gene (reference sequence). The CDR3 extends over 15 amino acids. In DNA form, the CDR3 reads TGTGCCAGAGGCGCTAGCGTAACCATCCAAGGGACCCAGTACTTC. It encodes CARGASVTIQGTQYF.

This clonotype was seen ten or more times. The chain has TRBV29-1 and TRBJ2-7; weak D call: TRBD1 (6 bases). CDR1 and CDR2 from the germline V gene are SQVTM and ANQGSEA. This CDR3 is 14 amino acids long. Trimming cost V 6 bases and J 4 bases, with 19 bases left between them. CDR3 coding DNA: TGCAGCGTGAAACAGGGCCTGTACGATTACGAGCAGTACTTC. This gives the protein CSVKQGLYDYEQYF.

J is TRBJ1-6 and V is TRBV18; maybe TRBD1 (5 bases). The length of the CDR3 is 15 residues. Germline V gene data show CDR1 as KGHSH and CDR2 as LQKENI. Deletions cut 3 bases from V and 9 bases from J, with 15 bases between. The CDR3 loop reads CASSPGQTAGSPLHF. The CDR3 region has the DNA TGTGCCAGCTCACCGGGCCAGACAGCGGGTTCACCCCTCCACTTT.

The chain carries TRBV10-2 and TRBJ2-1; TRBD2 matches at 12 bases. The V and J ends lost 8 bases and 8 bases, in that order; junction bases with no gene match: 10. CDR3 length: 15 residues. In germline, CDR1 is WSHSY, CDR2 SAAADI. The CDR3 DNA sequence: TGCGCCAGCCGCCTTGGACTAGCGGGAAATGATGAGCAGTTCTTC. Translating gives CASRLGLAGNDEQFF.

This clonotype occurred many times. The chain joins TRBV5-1 to TRBJ2-7; no firm D call. This CDR3 has 13 amino acids. CDR1 SGHRS and CDR2 YFSETQ come from the germline V gene. V was trimmed by 0 bases and J by 1 base, leaving 5 bases between them. The CDR3 DNA sequence: TGCGCCAGCAGCTTGGCTGGATCCTACGAGCAGTACTTC. It yields the protein CASSLAGSYEQYF.

This clonotype was seen a single time. This may arise from a read error, as a much more abundant clone is one base away. The gene calls are TRBV4-1 and TRBJ2-4; 9 bases line up with TRBD2. CDR3 length: 14 residues. In germline, CDR1 is MGHRA, CDR2 YSYEKL. V was clipped by 9 bases and J by 13 bases; unmatched bases: 16. For the CDR3, the DNA is TGCGCCAGTGTTGATATAGCGGGAGCGTACGGGCAGTACTTC. Amino acids: CASVDIAGAYGQYF.

This clonotype was found many times. The genes are TRBV6-5 and TRBJ2-7, with 10 bases lining up with TRBD1. Germline trimming cut 8 bases from V and 1 base from J; bases unmatched to any gene: 8. CDR3 length: 15 amino acids. CDR1 is MNHEY and CDR2 is SVGAGI in the germline V gene. This CDR3 is CASGLGQGFSYEQYF. The CDR3, as DNA: TGTGCCAGCGGCCTGGGACAGGGGTTTTCCTACGAGCAGTACTTC.

V is TRBV20-1 and J is TRBJ2-1; 8 bases map to TRBD2. Germline V gene data show CDR1 as DFQATT and CDR2 as SNEGSKA (reference sequence). After removal of 4 bases from V and 0 bases from J, the junction contained 8 bases not matched to a gene. The CDR3 has 16 residues. The CDR3 coding sequence is TGCAGTGCTAAATCTAGCGGGCTGAGCTCCTACAATGAGCAGTTCTTC. Residues: CSAKSSGLSSYNEQFF.

This clonotype was seen a handful of times. The chain recombines TRBV2 with TRBJ1-4; a weak D match, TRBD1 (5 bases). The CDR3 has 16 amino acids. Germline CDR1 reads SNHLY; CDR2 reads FYNNEI. V lost 4 bases and J 0 bases, leaving 12 bases between the germline ends. The CDR3 protein is CASSGVDTSTNEKLFF. The CDR3 bases are TGTGCCAGCAGTGGCGTGGACACCTCAACTAATGAAAAACTGTTTTTT.

The chain couples TRBV6-6 to TRBJ1-1, with a possible D match to TRBD1 (5 bases). Germline values: CDR1 MNHNY, CDR2 SVGAGI (reference sequence). The CDR3 length is 15 residues. V was cut by 7 bases and J by 3 bases, with 18 bases left in between. The CDR3, as DNA: TGTGCCAGCACCCGGGGCAGCTACTCGGACACTGAAGCTTTCTTT. Translating gives CASTRGSYSDTEAFF.